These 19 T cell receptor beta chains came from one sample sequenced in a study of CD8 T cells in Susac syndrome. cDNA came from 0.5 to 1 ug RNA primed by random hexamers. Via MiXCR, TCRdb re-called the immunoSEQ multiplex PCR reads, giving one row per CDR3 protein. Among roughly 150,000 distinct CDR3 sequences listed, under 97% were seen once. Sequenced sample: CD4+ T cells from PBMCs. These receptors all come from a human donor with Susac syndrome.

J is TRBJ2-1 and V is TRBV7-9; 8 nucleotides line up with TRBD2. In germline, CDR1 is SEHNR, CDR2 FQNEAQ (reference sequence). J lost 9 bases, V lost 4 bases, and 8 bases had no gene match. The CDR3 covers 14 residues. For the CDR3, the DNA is TGTGCCAGCAGCTCCCGGGGGGGTTATGGTGAGCAGTTCTTC. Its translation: CASSSRGGYGEQFF.

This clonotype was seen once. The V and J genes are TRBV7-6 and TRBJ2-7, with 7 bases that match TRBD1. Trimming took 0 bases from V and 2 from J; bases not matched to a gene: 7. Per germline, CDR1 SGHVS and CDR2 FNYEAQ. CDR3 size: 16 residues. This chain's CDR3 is CASSLASRGQAYEQYF. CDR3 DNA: TGTGCCAGCAGCTTAGCGTCGAGGGGGCAGGCCTACGAGCAGTACTTC.

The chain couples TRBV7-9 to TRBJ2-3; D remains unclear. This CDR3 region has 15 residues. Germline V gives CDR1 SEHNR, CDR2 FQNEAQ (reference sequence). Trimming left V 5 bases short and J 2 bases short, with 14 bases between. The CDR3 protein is CASSLTSHSTDTQYF. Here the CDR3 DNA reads TGTGCCAGCAGCCTAACGTCCCACTCCACAGATACGCAGTATTTT.

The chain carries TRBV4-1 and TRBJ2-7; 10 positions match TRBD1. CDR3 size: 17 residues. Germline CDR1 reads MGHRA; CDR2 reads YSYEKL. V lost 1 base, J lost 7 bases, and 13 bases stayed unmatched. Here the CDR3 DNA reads TGCGCCAGCAGCCAAGTGATTGCCGGGACAGGGGCGGGGGAGCAGTACTTC. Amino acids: CASSQVIAGTGAGEQYF.

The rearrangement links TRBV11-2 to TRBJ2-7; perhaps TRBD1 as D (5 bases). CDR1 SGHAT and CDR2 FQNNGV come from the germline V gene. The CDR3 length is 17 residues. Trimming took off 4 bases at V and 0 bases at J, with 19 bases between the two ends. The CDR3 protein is CASSWGTGHASSYEQYF. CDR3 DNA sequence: TGTGCCAGCAGCTGGGGCACCGGACACGCGAGCTCCTACGAGCAGTACTTC.

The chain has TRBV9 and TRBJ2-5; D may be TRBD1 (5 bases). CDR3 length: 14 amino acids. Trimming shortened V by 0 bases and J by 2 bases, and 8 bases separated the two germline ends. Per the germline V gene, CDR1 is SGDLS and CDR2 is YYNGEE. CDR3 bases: TGTGCCAGCAGCGTAGAGGGGCATCAAGAGACCCAGTACTTC. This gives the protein CASSVEGHQETQYF. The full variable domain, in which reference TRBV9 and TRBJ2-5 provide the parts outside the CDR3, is DSGVTQTPKHLITATGQRVTLRCSPRSGDLSVYWYQQSLDQGLQFLIQYYNGEERAKGNILERFSAQQFPDLHSELNLSSLELGDSALYFCASSVEGHQETQYFGPGTRLLVL.

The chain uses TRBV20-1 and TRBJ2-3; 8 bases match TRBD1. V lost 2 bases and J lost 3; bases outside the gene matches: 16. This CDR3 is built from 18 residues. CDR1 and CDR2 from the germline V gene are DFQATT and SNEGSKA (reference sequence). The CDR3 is CSARRTGQSGWGTDTQYF. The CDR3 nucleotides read TGCAGTGCTAGAAGGACAGGGCAGTCGGGATGGGGGACAGATACGCAGTATTTT.

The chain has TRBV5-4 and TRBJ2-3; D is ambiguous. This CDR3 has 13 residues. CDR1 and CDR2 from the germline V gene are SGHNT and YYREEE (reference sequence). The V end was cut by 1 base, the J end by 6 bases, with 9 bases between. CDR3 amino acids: CASSLQKGDTQYF. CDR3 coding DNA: TGTGCCAGCAGCTTGCAAAAAGGTGATACGCAGTATTTT. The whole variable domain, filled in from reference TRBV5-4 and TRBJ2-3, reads ETGVTQSPTHLIKTRGQQVTLRCSSQSGHNTVSWYQQALGQGPQFIFQYYREEENGRGNFPPRFSGLQFPNYSSELNVNALELDDSALYLCASSLQKGDTQYFGPGTRLTVL.

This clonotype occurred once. DNA of the CDR3: TGCGCCAGCAGTTTAGAGACACCTCGGAATGGCTACACCTTC. Translating gives CASSLETPRNGYTF. This chain connects TRBV5-1 to TRBJ1-2; D is ambiguous. The CDR3 is 14 residues long. The ends were cut back, 5 bases at V and 6 bases at J, with 17 bases in the middle. Germline CDR1 reads SGHRS; CDR2 reads YFSETQ.

The CDR3 sequence: CSARTPGTRVQFF. CDR3 nucleotides: TGCAGTGCTAGAACACCCGGGACCAGGGTACAGTTCTTC. The J gene is TRBJ2-1, the V gene TRBV20-1; D tentatively reads TRBD1 or TRBD2 (5 bases each). Trimming shortened V by 2 bases and J by 13 bases, and 18 bases separated the two germline ends. Per germline, CDR1 DFQATT and CDR2 SNEGSKA (reference sequence). There are 13 residues in the CDR3.

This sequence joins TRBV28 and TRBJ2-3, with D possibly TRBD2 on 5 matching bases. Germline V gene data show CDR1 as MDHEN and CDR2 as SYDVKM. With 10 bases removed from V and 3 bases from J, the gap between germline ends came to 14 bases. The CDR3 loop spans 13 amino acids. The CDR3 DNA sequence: TGTGCCACCGAGGGTCCCGGGACAGATACGCAGTATTTT. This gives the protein CATEGPGTDTQYF. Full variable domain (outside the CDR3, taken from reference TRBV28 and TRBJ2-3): DVKVTQSSRYLVKRTGEKVFLECVQDMDHENMFWYRQDPGLGLRLIYFSYDVKMKEKGDIPEGYSVSREKKERFSLILESASTNQTSMYLCATEGPGTDTQYFGPGTRLTVL.

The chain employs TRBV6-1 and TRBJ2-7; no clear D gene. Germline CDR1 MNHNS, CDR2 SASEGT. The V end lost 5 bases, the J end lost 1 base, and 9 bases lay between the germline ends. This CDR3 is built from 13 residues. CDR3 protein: CASSPRISYEQYF. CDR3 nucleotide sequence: TGTGCCAGCAGTCCTAGGATTTCCTACGAGCAGTACTTC.

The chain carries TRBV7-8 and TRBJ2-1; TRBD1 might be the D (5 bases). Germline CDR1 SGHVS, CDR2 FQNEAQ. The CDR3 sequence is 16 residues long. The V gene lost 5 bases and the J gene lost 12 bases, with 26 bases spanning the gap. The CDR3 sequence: CASSPRWGSPLPWQFF. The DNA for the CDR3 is TGTGCCAGCAGCCCCAGGTGGGGCTCTCCGCTACCGTGGCAGTTCTTC.

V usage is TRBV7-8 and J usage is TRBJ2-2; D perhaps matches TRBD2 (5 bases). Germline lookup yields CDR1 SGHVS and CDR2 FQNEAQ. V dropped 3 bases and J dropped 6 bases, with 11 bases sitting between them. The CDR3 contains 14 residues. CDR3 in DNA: TGTGCCAGCAGCTTCCCGCGAGGGCCCGGGGAGCTGTTTTTT. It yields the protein CASSFPRGPGELFF.

The CDR3 DNA reads TGCAGCGTGGTCGCCGACGCGAAACCCTATTTT. Its translation is CSVVADAKPYF. The chain uses TRBV29-1 and TRBJ2-3; no clear D. Germline CDR1 reads SQVTM; CDR2 reads ANQGSEA. V lost 6 bases and J 15 bases, leaving 19 bases between the germline ends. The CDR3 has 11 amino acids.

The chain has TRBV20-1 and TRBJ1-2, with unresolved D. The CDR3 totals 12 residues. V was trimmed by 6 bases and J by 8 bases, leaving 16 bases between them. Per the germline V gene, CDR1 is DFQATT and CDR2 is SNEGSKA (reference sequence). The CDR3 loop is CSAAPGPGGYTF. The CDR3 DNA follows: TGCAGTGCAGCCCCTGGGCCGGGGGGCTACACCTTC.

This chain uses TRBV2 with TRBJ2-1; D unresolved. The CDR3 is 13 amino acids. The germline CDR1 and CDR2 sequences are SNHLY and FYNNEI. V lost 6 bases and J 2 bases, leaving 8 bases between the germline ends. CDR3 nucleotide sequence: TGTGCCAGCAGGGTGAATACCTACAATGAGCAGTTCTTC. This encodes CASRVNTYNEQFF.

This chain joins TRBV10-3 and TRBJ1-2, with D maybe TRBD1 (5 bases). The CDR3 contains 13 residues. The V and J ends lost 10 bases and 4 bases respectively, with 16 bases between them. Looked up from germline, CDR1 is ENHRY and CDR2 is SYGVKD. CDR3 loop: CATRGGSGYGYTF. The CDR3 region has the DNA TGTGCCACCCGCGGGGGGTCGGGCTATGGCTACACCTTC.

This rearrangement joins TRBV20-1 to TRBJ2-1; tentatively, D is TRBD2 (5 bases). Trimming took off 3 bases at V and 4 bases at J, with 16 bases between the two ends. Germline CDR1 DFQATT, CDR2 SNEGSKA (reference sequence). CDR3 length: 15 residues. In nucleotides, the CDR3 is TGCAGTGCTAGTCCCCAAGCGGTGGGTTACAATGAGCAGTTCTTC. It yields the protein CSASPQAVGYNEQFF.